These 20 T cell receptor beta chains were all obtained from the same sample, sequenced in a study of T cell responses to AZD1222 COVID-19 vaccine (dated by TCRdb to the early 2020s). The time point tag for this specimen amounts to: baseline before first vaccination. Receptors were amplified or captured by the immunoSEQ multiplex PCR assay. The clones in this table, taken by TCRdb from immuneACCESS, are in-frame only. Not every clone is retained; where verified, under half of the shortfall comes from an unresolved V gene, and the cause of the rest is unknown. This sample gives fewer than 200,000 clones in total; about 87% of them show up just once. About 6% of the sample lies in the top ten. The specimen comprised peripheral blood, sampled on day 0 of AZD1222 vaccination. These receptor sequences come from an adult in good health.

This chain's CDR3 is CAITGGYGYTF. The DNA of the CDR3 is TGTGCCATAACAGGGGGCTATGGCTACACCTTC. The V and J genes are TRBV28 and TRBJ1-2, with 8 positions matching TRBD1. This CDR3 has 11 amino acids. J was trimmed by 4 bases and V by 10 bases; bases with no gene match: 2. The germline CDR1 and CDR2 sequences are MDHEN and SYDVKM.

V usage is TRBV29-1 and J usage is TRBJ2-1; 9 positions agree with TRBD2. After removal of 3 bases from V and 9 bases from J, the junction contained 9 bases not matched to a gene. The CDR3 extends over 14 amino acids. The germline V gene encodes CDR1 SQVTM and CDR2 ANQGSEA. Here the CDR3 reads CSVERQREDSEQFF. In DNA, the CDR3 is TGCAGCGTTGAGCGCCAGCGGGAGGATAGTGAGCAGTTCTTC.

The genes are TRBV27 and TRBJ2-1, with 8 positions matching TRBD2. Germline V gives CDR1 MNHEY, CDR2 SMNVEV (reference sequence). The CDR3 extends over 16 amino acids. J lost 2 bases, V lost 1 base, and 4 bases had no gene match. CDR3 DNA sequence: TGTGCCAGCAGTTTATTTTGGACTAGCCCCTACAATGAGCAGTTCTTC. Its protein is CASSLFWTSPYNEQFF.

The chain is built from TRBV6-1 and TRBJ1-6; no clear D gene. The V gene's germline CDR1 is MNHNS and CDR2 SASEGT. The CDR3 loop spans 14 amino acids. Trimming shortened V by 0 bases and J by 9 bases, and 9 bases separated the two germline ends. CDR3 sequence: CASSEASRGSPLHF. The CDR3 DNA is TGTGCCAGCAGTGAAGCCTCCAGAGGTTCACCCCTCCACTTT.

The gene calls are TRBV3-1 (or the pseudogene TRBV3-2) and TRBJ2-3; D is undetermined. Trimming pared 2 bases from V and 6 bases from J, leaving 12 bases between. The CDR3 is made up of 14 amino acids. Germline V CDR1 and CDR2: LGHDT, YNNKEL (reference sequence). DNA for the CDR3: TGTGCCAGCAGCCAACCTGACACTCGGGATACGCAGTATTTT. Translated, it gives CASSQPDTRDTQYF.

This rearrangement joins TRBV5-1 to TRBJ1-3; D is undetermined. The CDR3 consists of 16 residues. Deletions cut 3 bases from V and 0 bases from J, with 13 bases between. In germline, CDR1 is SGHRS, CDR2 YFSETQ. The CDR3 reads CASSWIEQSSGNTIYF. The CDR3 nucleotides are TGCGCCAGCAGCTGGATTGAGCAGAGCTCTGGAAACACCATATATTTT.

The table lists this clone with a count of one. The chain has TRBV2 and TRBJ1-1, with 7 positions matching TRBD1. Germline lookup yields CDR1 SNHLY and CDR2 FYNNEI. CDR3 length: 14 residues. J gave up 0 bases and V 7 bases, and 5 bases lay outside the gene matches. In DNA form, the CDR3 reads TGTGCCAGCAATACAGGGGCCATGAACACTGAAGCTTTCTTT. Translation gives CASNTGAMNTEAFF. Variable domain in full (rest from reference TRBV2 and TRBJ1-1): EPEVTQTPSHQVTQMGQEVILRCVPISNHLYFYWYRQILGQKVEFLVSFYNNEISEKSEIFDDQFSVERPDGSNFTLKIRSTKLEDSAMYFCASNTGAMNTEAFFGQGTRLTVV.

CDR3 amino acids: CASRTRETQYF. Here the CDR3 DNA reads TGTGCCAGCAGAACCCGAGAGACCCAGTACTTC. The genes are TRBV12-3 or TRBV12-4 and TRBJ2-5; D remains unclear. With 6 bases removed from V and 4 bases from J, the gap between germline ends came to 6 bases. CDR3 size: 11 residues.

The chain uses TRBV25-1 and TRBJ2-7; TRBD2 matches at 7 bases. Germline V lookup: CDR1 MGHDK, CDR2 SYGVNS. The CDR3 extends over 15 amino acids. Trimming took 3 bases from V and 5 from J; bases not matched to a gene: 10. CDR3 sequence reads: CASSEGGRGGDEQYF. The CDR3, as DNA: TGTGCCAGCAGTGAGGGGGGGAGGGGCGGAGACGAGCAGTACTTC.

This clone came up once. V gene TRBV7-7 combines with J gene TRBJ1-1, with 8 bases fitting TRBD1. The V gene end was trimmed by 6 bases and the J gene end by 5 bases; junction bases not matched to a gene: 11. The CDR3 contains 15 residues. Germline lookup yields CDR1 SSHAT and CDR2 FNYEAQ (reference sequence). CDR3 sequence: CASSPGTGRGTEAFF. CDR3 DNA: TGTGCCAGCAGTCCTGGGACAGGTCGGGGTACTGAAGCTTTCTTT.

This chain's CDR3 is CASSPIAGQGSLSPLHF. As DNA, the CDR3 is TGTGCCAGTAGTCCTATCGCGGGACAGGGGAGTTTATCACCCCTCCACTTT. The chain carries TRBV19 and TRBJ1-6; 10 nucleotides line up with TRBD1. The CDR3 extends over 17 amino acids. With 5 bases clipped from V and 10 bases from J, the junction kept 14 bases outside the gene matches. Per germline, CDR1 LNHDA and CDR2 SQIVND (reference sequence).

This chain links TRBV19 with TRBJ2-7; D is possibly TRBD1 or TRBD2 (5 bases each). Between the trimmed V and J ends, which lost 3 bases and 2 bases, there was a span of 14 bases. CDR1 and CDR2 (germline): LNHDA, SQIVND (reference sequence). The CDR3 loop spans 15 amino acids. CDR3 amino acids: CASSIQGTGPYEQYF. The CDR3, as DNA: TGTGCCAGTAGTATCCAGGGCACGGGGCCCTACGAGCAGTACTTC.

The chain links TRBV11-2 to TRBJ1-2, with 8 positions matching TRBD1. This CDR3 region has 14 residues. Germline V lookup: CDR1 SGHAT, CDR2 FQNNGV. Trimming took 7 bases from V and 6 from J; bases not matched to a gene: 10. CDR3 loop: CASTTADRADGYTF. CDR3 DNA sequence: TGTGCCAGCACCACTGCGGACAGGGCTGATGGCTACACCTTC.

This chain connects TRBV19 to TRBJ1-1; tentative D call: TRBD1 (5 bases). From germline, CDR1 is LNHDA and CDR2 SQIVND (reference sequence). Trimming took off 6 bases at V and 2 bases at J, with 13 bases between the two ends. The CDR3 covers 14 residues. The chain's CDR3 is CASRYQGLNTEAFF. CDR3 nucleotide sequence: TGTGCCAGTAGGTACCAGGGCCTAAACACTGAAGCTTTCTTT.

This chain connects TRBV5-4 to TRBJ2-7; no clear D gene. Germline CDR1 is SGHNT and CDR2 is YYREEE (reference sequence). The CDR3 spans 14 residues. The ends were cut back, 5 bases at V and 2 bases at J, with 14 bases in the middle. CDR3 amino acids: CASSFSGSPYEQYF. The CDR3 nucleotides read TGTGCCAGCAGTTTCTCAGGATCTCCCTACGAGCAGTACTTC.

The chain joins TRBV7-6 to TRBJ2-1, with D unclear. Germline lookup yields CDR1 SGHVS and CDR2 FNYEAQ. With 5 bases removed from V and 7 bases from J, the gap between germline ends came to 12 bases. The CDR3 length is 13 residues. CDR3 residues: CASSPTRGNEQFF. The DNA for the CDR3 is TGTGCCAGCAGCCCAACCCGCGGTAATGAGCAGTTCTTC.

The chain uses TRBV19 and TRBJ1-1; 9 bases agree with TRBD1. V was clipped by 5 bases and J by 5 bases; unmatched bases: 6. Germline loops: CDR1 LNHDA, CDR2 SQIVND (reference sequence). The CDR3 extends over 14 amino acids. The CDR3 coding sequence is TGTGCCAGTAGTCGACAGGGGGTAGTGACTGAAGCTTTCTTT. Translating it yields CASSRQGVVTEAFF.

This chain links TRBV5-3 with TRBJ2-7; D is undetermined. TRBV5-3 is an ORF, with its function uncertain. V was trimmed by 0 bases and J by 2 bases, leaving 9 bases between them. The CDR3 is 14 residues long. In DNA, the CDR3 is TGTGCCAGAAGCTTGGCACTGCCAACCTACGAGCAGTACTTC. It translates to CARSLALPTYEQYF.

V usage is TRBV27 and J usage is TRBJ1-6; D perhaps matches TRBD1 (6 bases). CDR3 length: 17 residues. Trimming left V 9 bases short and J 7 bases short, with 25 bases between. Germline-derived CDR1 and CDR2 are MNHEY and SMNVEV (reference sequence). The CDR3 loop is CASTAAGTRHINSPLHF. Here the CDR3 DNA reads TGTGCCAGTACCGCGGCCGGGACACGCCACATCAATTCACCCCTCCACTTT.

The chain carries TRBV28 and TRBJ1-5, with D perhaps TRBD1 (6 bases). Trimming left V 6 bases short and J 6 bases short, with 15 bases between. The CDR3 covers 14 residues. The germline CDR1 and CDR2 sequences are MDHEN and SYDVKM. DNA for the CDR3: TGTGCCAGCAGCCAACCATTAGGGGGTCAGCCCCAGCATTTT. Translation: CASSQPLGGQPQHF.